This TCR beta chain comes out of a study of T cell responses to AZD1222 COVID-19 vaccine. V was shortened by 2 bases and J by 0 bases, with 5 bases between the two germline ends. Germline values: CDR1 WNHNN, CDR2 SYGVQD (reference sequence). This CDR3 has 14 amino acids. Sequencing was performed with immunoSEQ multiplex PCR; in TCRdb, only in-frame clones are kept and a portion is missing. The sample shows just under 95,000 clones, more than 75% of them seen only once. The clonotype comes from an adult in good health. The chain links TRBV10-1 to TRBJ1-3; no clear D gene. This specimen was peripheral blood, taken on day 0 of AZD1222 vaccination. The CDR3: CASSERSSGNTIYF. In DNA form, the CDR3 reads TGCGCCAGCAGTGAGCGTTCCTCTGGAAACACCATATATTTT.